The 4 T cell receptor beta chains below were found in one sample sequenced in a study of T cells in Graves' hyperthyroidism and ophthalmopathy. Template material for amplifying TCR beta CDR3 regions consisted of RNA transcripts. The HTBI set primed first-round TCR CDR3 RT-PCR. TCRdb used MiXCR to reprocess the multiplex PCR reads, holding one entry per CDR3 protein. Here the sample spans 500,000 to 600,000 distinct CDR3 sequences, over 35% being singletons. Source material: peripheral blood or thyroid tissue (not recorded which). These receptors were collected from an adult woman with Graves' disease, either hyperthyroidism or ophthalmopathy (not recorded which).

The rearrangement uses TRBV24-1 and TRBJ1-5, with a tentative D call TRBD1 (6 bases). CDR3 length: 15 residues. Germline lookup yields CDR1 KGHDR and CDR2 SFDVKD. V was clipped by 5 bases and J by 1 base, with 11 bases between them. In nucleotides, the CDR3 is TGTGCCACCAGTGCCGGGACACCCAGCAATCAGCCCCAGCATTTT. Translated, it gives CATSAGTPSNQPQHF.

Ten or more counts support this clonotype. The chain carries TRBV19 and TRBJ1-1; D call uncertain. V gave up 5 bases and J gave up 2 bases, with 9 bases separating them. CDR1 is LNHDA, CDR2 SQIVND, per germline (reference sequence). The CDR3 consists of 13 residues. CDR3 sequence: CASSSSANTEAFF. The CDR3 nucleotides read TGTGCCAGTAGTTCCTCCGCCAACACTGAAGCTTTCTTT.

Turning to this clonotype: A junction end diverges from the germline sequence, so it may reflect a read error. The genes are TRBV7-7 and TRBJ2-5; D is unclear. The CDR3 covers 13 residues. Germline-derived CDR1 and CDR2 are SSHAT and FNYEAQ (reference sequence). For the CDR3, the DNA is TGTGCTAGCAGCCAAATAGGTGGAGAGACCCAGTACTTC. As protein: CASSQIGGETQYF.

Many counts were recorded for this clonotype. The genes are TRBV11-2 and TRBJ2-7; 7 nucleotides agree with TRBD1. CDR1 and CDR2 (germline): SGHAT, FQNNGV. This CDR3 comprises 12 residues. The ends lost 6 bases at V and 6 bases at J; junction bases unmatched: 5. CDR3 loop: CASSPQGIEQYF. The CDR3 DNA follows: TGTGCCAGCAGTCCACAGGGGATCGAGCAGTACTTC. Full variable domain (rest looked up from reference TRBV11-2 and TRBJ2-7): EAGVAQSPRYKIIEKRQSVAFWCNPISGHATLYWYQQILGQGPKLLIQFQNNGVVDDSQLPKDRFSAERLKGVDSTLKIQPAKLEDSAVYLCASSPQGIEQYFGPGTRLTVT.